The rows below give T cell receptor beta chains drawn from one sample of a study of cytomegalovirus exposure and HLA in healthy donors. Some clones are missing from TCRdb's copy, which holds only in-frame ones; the method was immunoSEQ multiplex PCR. The profile shows 140,000 or so clones, 70% to 85% of them singletons. Material for sequencing was PBMCs. The receptors were gathered from an older woman in good health and CMV-seropositive. Each CDR3 is given with its conserved first and last residue. A D gene is named only where the DNA matches it firmly. The size field is filled for only some rows; it gives once, few, many or a size class.

CDR3 DNA: TGTGCCAGCAGCCCCGCCCGACAGTACTATGGCTACACCTTC
CDR3 protein: CASSPARQYYGYTF
D gene: NA
J gene: TRBJ1-2
clone size: NA
V gene: TRBV27

CDR3 DNA: TGCGCCAGCAGAACGGACAGGTCTTACGAGCAGTACTTC
CDR3 protein: CASRTDRSYEQYF
D gene: TRBD1
J gene: TRBJ2-7
clone size: NA
V gene: TRBV5-1

CDR3 DNA: TGTGCCTGGATGGATTGGGGGCCTGGGGCCAACGTCCTGACTTTC
CDR3 protein: CAWMDWGPGANVLTF
D gene: NA
J gene: TRBJ2-6
clone size: NA
V gene: TRBV30

CDR3 DNA: TGTGCCACCAGCAGAGCAGGGGGAGAGACCCAGTACTTC
CDR3 protein: CATSRAGGETQYF
D gene: TRBD1
J gene: TRBJ2-5
clone size: NA
V gene: TRBV15

CDR3 DNA: TGTGCCAGCCCGCCCAAAGCGGGGCGCTACGAGCAGTACTTC
CDR3 protein: CASPPKAGRYEQYF
D gene: TRBD2
J gene: TRBJ2-7
clone size: NA
V gene: TRBV25-1

CDR3 DNA: TGTGCCAGCAGCCCACATACAGCAGGGTACACCGGGGAGCTGTTTTTT
CDR3 protein: CASSPHTAGYTGELFF
D gene: NA
J gene: TRBJ2-2
clone size: once
V gene: TRBV14

CDR3 DNA: TGTGCCAGCAGGAGGACAGGGAATTCACCCCTCCACTTT
CDR3 protein: CASRRTGNSPLHF
D gene: TRBD1
J gene: TRBJ1-6
clone size: NA
V gene: TRBV5-6

CDR3 DNA: TGTGCCAGCTCACCACGCCGCGGGGACGAGCAGTACTTC
CDR3 protein: CASSPRRGDEQYF
D gene: NA
J gene: TRBJ2-7
clone size: few
V gene: TRBV18

CDR3 DNA: TGTGCCAGTATGCGGACAGGGATGGACACTGAAGCTTTCTTT
CDR3 protein: CASMRTGMDTEAFF
D gene: TRBD1
J gene: TRBJ1-1
clone size: NA
V gene: TRBV19

CDR3 DNA: TGTGCCATCAGTGCCCTAGCGGGAGACCCCTACGAGCAGTACTTC
CDR3 protein: CAISALAGDPYEQYF
D gene: TRBD2
J gene: TRBJ2-7
clone size: NA
V gene: TRBV10-3

CDR3 DNA: TGTGCCAGCAGCCAAGGTAGCCACTCTGGGGCCAACGTCCTGACTTTC
CDR3 protein: CASSQGSHSGANVLTF
D gene: NA
J gene: TRBJ2-6
clone size: NA
V gene: TRBV4-2

CDR3 DNA: TGTGCCAGCTCCAGACAGGGGGCTCTCGGTGAGCAGTTCTTC
CDR3 protein: CASSRQGALGEQFF
D gene: TRBD1
J gene: TRBJ2-1
clone size: once
V gene: TRBV2

CDR3 DNA: TGTGCCAGCAGCGTAGGGCCCGGGGCGGGGACTGAAGCTTTCTTT
CDR3 protein: CASSVGPGAGTEAFF
D gene: NA
J gene: TRBJ1-1
clone size: NA
V gene: TRBV9

CDR3 DNA: TGCGCCAGCAGCTTGCAGGATCCTGGAAACACCATATATTTT
CDR3 protein: CASSLQDPGNTIYF
D gene: NA
J gene: TRBJ1-3
clone size: NA
V gene: TRBV5-1

CDR3 DNA: TGTGCCAGCAGCGAATGGACAGTTCCAAACACCGGGGAGCTGTTTTTT
CDR3 protein: CASSEWTVPNTGELFF
D gene: NA
J gene: TRBJ2-2
clone size: NA
V gene: TRBV7-9

CDR3 DNA: TGCAGCCACAGTCCCGGGACAGGGGACAATGAGCAGTTCTTC
CDR3 protein: CSHSPGTGDNEQFF
D gene: TRBD1
J gene: TRBJ2-1
clone size: NA
V gene: TRBV29-1

CDR3 DNA: TGTGCCAGCAGTTTTGGAGGTCCCCACTCCTACGAGCAGTACTTC
CDR3 protein: CASSFGGPHSYEQYF
D gene: NA
J gene: TRBJ2-7
clone size: NA
V gene: TRBV27

CDR3 DNA: TGCAGTGCTAGGCAGGGCGGGGAGCTGTTTTTT
CDR3 protein: CSARQGGELFF
D gene: NA
J gene: TRBJ2-2
clone size: NA
V gene: TRBV20-1

CDR3 DNA: TGCGCCAGCAGCCCGGGACAGGGATCATCTGGAAACACCATATATTTT
CDR3 protein: CASSPGQGSSGNTIYF
D gene: TRBD1
J gene: TRBJ1-3
clone size: NA
V gene: TRBV5-1

CDR3 DNA: TGCAGCGTTGTTACCGCAGGGAAAGCTTTCTTT
CDR3 protein: CSVVTAGKAFF
D gene: NA
J gene: TRBJ1-1
clone size: NA
V gene: TRBV29-1

CDR3 DNA: TGCGCCAGCAGAGCTAGCACCTACGAGCAGTACTTC
CDR3 protein: CASRASTYEQYF
D gene: NA
J gene: TRBJ2-7
clone size: NA
V gene: TRBV4-1

CDR3 DNA: TGTGCCAGCAACCCCTCGGCAGGGGGTTTGGGCACAGATACGCAGTATTTT
CDR3 protein: CASNPSAGGLGTDTQYF
D gene: TRBD1
J gene: TRBJ2-3
clone size: NA
V gene: TRBV7-8

CDR3 DNA: TGTGCCAGCAGCCCCGGACAGGCGTACAATGAGCAGTTCTTC
CDR3 protein: CASSPGQAYNEQFF
D gene: TRBD1
J gene: TRBJ2-1
clone size: NA
V gene: TRBV7-3

CDR3 DNA: TGTGCCAGCGGTGACAGGGAGTACAATGAGCAGTTCTTC
CDR3 protein: CASGDREYNEQFF
D gene: TRBD1
J gene: TRBJ2-1
clone size: NA
V gene: TRBV6-6

CDR3 DNA: TGTGCCAGCAGCCCACAGAGGGGACAGGGGAGTCGGAACACTGAAGCTTTCTTT
CDR3 protein: CASSPQRGQGSRNTEAFF
D gene: TRBD1
J gene: TRBJ1-1
clone size: NA
V gene: TRBV4-2

CDR3 DNA: TGCGCCAGCACCGGGACAGGGGGCTACGAGCAGTACTTC
CDR3 protein: CASTGTGGYEQYF
D gene: TRBD1
J gene: TRBJ2-7
clone size: NA
V gene: TRBV5-1

CDR3 DNA: TGTGCCAGCAGCTTAGCGGCAGGGGGGCATGGCGAGCAGTACTTC
CDR3 protein: CASSLAAGGHGEQYF
D gene: NA
J gene: TRBJ2-7
clone size: NA
V gene: TRBV7-2

CDR3 DNA: TGCAGTGCTCATAGAGGCTGGCGGGCTTTCTTT
CDR3 protein: CSAHRGWRAFF
D gene: NA
J gene: TRBJ1-1
clone size: once
V gene: TRBV20-1

CDR3 DNA: TGTGCCAGCGGGACTACCTCTGGAAACACCATATATTTT
CDR3 protein: CASGTTSGNTIYF
D gene: NA
J gene: TRBJ1-3
clone size: NA
V gene: TRBV7-9

CDR3 DNA: TGTGCCAGCAGCCCCGGTCGCGGGGCCGAACATGGCGGGGAGCTGTTTTTT
CDR3 protein: CASSPGRGAEHGGELFF
D gene: NA
J gene: TRBJ2-2
clone size: NA
V gene: TRBV7-3

CDR3 DNA: TGCAGCGTTGGGCAGGGGGCATCGTACGAGCAGTACTTC
CDR3 protein: CSVGQGASYEQYF
D gene: TRBD1
J gene: TRBJ2-7
clone size: few
V gene: TRBV29-1

CDR3 DNA: TGTGCCAGCAGTTCCTTTGGGGGCTCCGGGGCCAACGTCCTGACTTTC
CDR3 protein: CASSSFGGSGANVLTF
D gene: NA
J gene: TRBJ2-6
clone size: few
V gene: TRBV27

CDR3 DNA: TGTGCCAGCAGCTTGTTCAGCGAAGATACGCAGTATTTT
CDR3 protein: CASSLFSEDTQYF
D gene: NA
J gene: TRBJ2-3
clone size: NA
V gene: TRBV5-6

CDR3 DNA: TGTGCCAGCAGCTTAGCAGGCGGCGGGGGGATGCTGCCGAATACGCAGTATTTT
CDR3 protein: CASSLAGGGGMLPNTQYF
D gene: TRBD2
J gene: TRBJ2-3
clone size: NA
V gene: TRBV7-2

CDR3 DNA: TGTGCCAGCAGTGAAGCTCCCCAGGGTGTCGACTATGGCTACACCTTC
CDR3 protein: CASSEAPQGVDYGYTF
D gene: NA
J gene: TRBJ1-2
clone size: NA
V gene: TRBV2

CDR3 DNA: TGTGCCAGCAGCGCTAGCGGGAGGAAGAACACCGGGGAGCTGTTTTTT
CDR3 protein: CASSASGRKNTGELFF
D gene: TRBD2
J gene: TRBJ2-2
clone size: once
V gene: TRBV7-2

CDR3 DNA: TGTGCCAGCACGGGACAGGCCTACGAGCAGTACTTC
CDR3 protein: CASTGQAYEQYF
D gene: TRBD1
J gene: TRBJ2-7
clone size: few
V gene: TRBV6-1

CDR3 DNA: TGTGCCAGCAGTTACTCGGGACAGGGATCTTACGAGCAGTACTTC
CDR3 protein: CASSYSGQGSYEQYF
D gene: TRBD1
J gene: TRBJ2-7
clone size: NA
V gene: TRBV6-5

CDR3 DNA: TGTGCCAGCAGAACTGTCGCGGGAGGAGGGGAGCTGTTTTTT
CDR3 protein: CASRTVAGGGELFF
D gene: TRBD2
J gene: TRBJ2-2
clone size: NA
V gene: TRBV7-9

CDR3 DNA: TGTGCCAGCTCACCTCAGGGTACAGGGGCCAACGTCCTGACTTTC
CDR3 protein: CASSPQGTGANVLTF
D gene: NA
J gene: TRBJ2-6
clone size: NA
V gene: TRBV18

CDR3 DNA: TGTGCCAGCTCACGGCTAGCGGGGCCTCAAGAGACCCAGTACTTC
CDR3 protein: CASSRLAGPQETQYF
D gene: TRBD2
J gene: TRBJ2-5
clone size: NA
V gene: TRBV18

CDR3 DNA: TGCGCCAGCAGCCACCGGCCCGATTCCAACCTGGAGCAGTACTTC
CDR3 protein: CASSHRPDSNLEQYF
D gene: NA
J gene: TRBJ2-5
clone size: NA
V gene: TRBV4-3

CDR3 DNA: TGTGCCAGCAATCAACTAGCGGGAGATGAGACCCAGTACTTC
CDR3 protein: CASNQLAGDETQYF
D gene: TRBD2
J gene: TRBJ2-5
clone size: NA
V gene: TRBV2

CDR3 DNA: TGTGCCATCAGTGACCCGGGAAGGACTAGCGGGAGTCACGGGGAGCTGTTTTTT
CDR3 protein: CAISDPGRTSGSHGELFF
D gene: TRBD2
J gene: TRBJ2-2
clone size: NA
V gene: TRBV10-3

CDR3 DNA: TGTGCCAGCAGCTCCCGTATTAATGAAAAACTGTTTTTT
CDR3 protein: CASSSRINEKLFF
D gene: NA
J gene: TRBJ1-4
clone size: NA
V gene: TRBV5-6

CDR3 DNA: TGTGCCAGCAGCTTCTCCGGGTTAAATGAGCAGTTCTTC
CDR3 protein: CASSFSGLNEQFF
D gene: NA
J gene: TRBJ2-1
clone size: NA
V gene: TRBV7-6

CDR3 DNA: TGCAGCGGATCTAGCGGCTCCTACGAGCAGTACTTC
CDR3 protein: CSGSSGSYEQYF
D gene: TRBD2
J gene: TRBJ2-7
clone size: NA
V gene: TRBV29-1

CDR3 DNA: TGTGCCAGCAGCTCCCGGGACAGGGGGGGCCTAAGCTCCTACAATGAGCAGTTCTTC
CDR3 protein: CASSSRDRGGLSSYNEQFF
D gene: TRBD1
J gene: TRBJ2-1
clone size: NA
V gene: TRBV13

CDR3 DNA: TGTGCCAGTAGTACGGACAAGCAGCTGGGCTACACCTTC
CDR3 protein: CASSTDKQLGYTF
D gene: NA
J gene: TRBJ1-2
clone size: NA
V gene: TRBV19